The 13 T cell receptor beta chains reported below all come from one sample, sequenced in a study of T cell repertoires in cytomegalovirus infection. TCRdb reanalysed the reads using MiXCR and keeps one entry per CDR3 protein. The sample yields roughly 920,000 distinct CDR3 sequences, around 30% seen once. For these receptors, no antigen is known. This specimen consisted of cultured CD8+ T cells from PBMCs, obtained from culture after CMV antigen stimulation. These receptor sequences come from a human donor in good health (CMV status not recorded). Some clones in this sample may be carry-over from other donors' samples.

On this clonotype itself: A junction boundary mismatches the germline segment, possibly from a read error. CDR3 bases: TGTGCCAGCAGCGCAAGGACAGGGGACCCTAACTTC. Encoded protein: CASSARTGDPNF. The chain joins TRBV7-6 to TRBJ1-2, with 9 bases lining up with TRBD1. Germline CDR1 and CDR2: SGHVS and FNYEAQ. The CDR3 runs to 12 residues.

The sample holds many counts of this clonotype. The chain employs TRBV7-2 and TRBJ2-3, with D perhaps matching TRBD2 (7 bases). Trimming took 0 bases from V and 3 from J, leaving 16 bases between them. Germline CDR1 reads SGHTA; CDR2 reads FQGNSA. The CDR3 extends over 17 amino acids. The CDR3 region has the DNA TGTGCCAGCAGCTTAGCGGGGCGGGGGCGTCGGACAGATACGCAGTATTTT. Translating it yields CASSLAGRGRRTDTQYF. Together with reference TRBV7-2 and TRBJ2-3, the CDR3 gives the full variable domain: GAGVSQSPSNKVTEKGKDVELRCDPISGHTALYWYRQSLGQGLEFLIYFQGNSAPDKSGLPSDRFSAERTGGSVSTLTIQRTQQEDSAVYLCASSLAGRGRRTDTQYFGPGTRLTVL.

The table lists this clonotype with a few counts. At one end, the junction sequence differs from germline, possibly due to a read error. The chain links TRBV6-4 to TRBJ1-4; the D gene is possibly TRBD1 (5 bases). Per the germline V gene, CDR1 is MRHNA and CDR2 is SNTAGT. The CDR3 spans 13 residues. CDR3 bases: TGTGCCAGCAGGACCCAATTGACAGCCTATATCCTTTTT. It codes for CASRTQLTAYILF.

The gene calls are TRBV4-3 and TRBJ1-1; possibly TRBD1 for D (6 bases). Germline V gives CDR1 LGHNA, CDR2 YSLEER. Trimming shortened V by 0 bases and J by 1 base, and 12 bases separated the two germline ends. This CDR3 contains 16 residues. CDR3 sequence reads: CASSQDTGRGNTEAFF. The CDR3 DNA sequence: TGCGCCAGCAGCCAAGACACAGGGCGTGGGAACACTGAAGCTTTCTTT.

This clonotype has a single count. One end of the junction varies from germline; a read error may be responsible. CDR3 nucleotides: TGCGACAGCAGCTTGGCCAGTTACAATGAGCAGTTCTTC. Its protein is CDSSLASYNEQFF. This chain links TRBV5-1 with TRBJ2-1; D ambiguous. This CDR3 region has 13 residues. Germline loops: CDR1 SGHRS, CDR2 YFSETQ. The full variable domain, in which reference TRBV5-1 and TRBJ2-1 provide the parts outside the CDR3, is KAGVTQTPRYLIKTRGQQVTLSCSPISGHRSVSWYQQTPGQGLQFLFEYFSETQRNKGNFPGRFSGRQFSNSRSEMNVSTLELGDSALYLCDSSLASYNEQFFGPGTRLTVL.

The rearrangement links TRBV10-3 to TRBJ1-1; TRBD1 might be the D (6 bases). The CDR3 extends over 15 amino acids. Deletions cut 3 bases from V and 5 bases from J, with 16 bases between. The germline V gene encodes CDR1 ENHRY and CDR2 SYGVKD. The CDR3 spells CAISDLEQGGTEAFF. In DNA, the CDR3 is TGTGCCATCAGTGACCTAGAACAGGGAGGGACTGAAGCTTTCTTT.

On this clonotype itself: One junction end disagrees with the germline gene, perhaps due to a read error. The J gene is TRBJ2-1, the V gene TRBV7-6, with D maybe TRBD1 (7 bases). The CDR3 is made up of 15 amino acids. The germline gives CDR1 SGHVS, CDR2 FNYEAQ. CDR3 amino acids: CASSSLGGLGTEQFF. CDR3 bases: TGTGCCAGCAGCTCCCTAGGAGGGTTGGGGACAGAGCAATTCTTC.

The table lists this clonotype with a few counts. The rearrangement joins TRBV2 to TRBJ2-7; no clear D gene. This CDR3 comprises 12 residues. Germline assignment: CDR1 SNHLY and CDR2 FYNNEI. Trimming pared 6 bases from V and 6 bases from J, leaving 12 bases between. The CDR3 sequence: CASRGNYREQYF. The CDR3 region has the DNA TGTGCCAGCAGGGGGAATTACCGCGAGCAGTACTTC.

This clonotype turned up a few times. The chain is built from TRBV27 and TRBJ1-2; D call uncertain. The CDR3 is 15 residues long. Germline lookup yields CDR1 MNHEY and CDR2 SMNVEV (reference sequence). V was clipped by 5 bases and J by 5 bases, with 18 bases between them. The CDR3: CASSIGRPLSYGYTF. The CDR3 region has the DNA TGTGCCAGCAGTATAGGACGCCCGTTGTCTTATGGCTACACCTTC.

This clonotype was picked up one time. V gene TRBV6-5 combines with J gene TRBJ2-7, with D possibly matching TRBD2 (5 bases). CDR1 is MNHEY, CDR2 SVGAGI, per germline. This CDR3 has 13 residues. V lost 2 bases to trimming and J lost 7 bases, with 12 bases between them. For the CDR3, the DNA is TGTGCCAGCAGTTACGCCCCGACGGGGGAGCAGTACGTC. Its protein is CASSYAPTGEQYV.

The genes are TRBV6-5 and TRBJ2-2, with D tentatively TRBD1 (7 bases). The V gene lost 2 bases and the J gene lost 6 bases, with 16 bases spanning the gap. The V gene's germline CDR1 is MNHEY and CDR2 SVGAGI. The CDR3 spans 16 residues. CDR3 nucleotides: TGTGCCAGCAGTTACGAATACAGGGGAGGTCCCGGGGAGCTGTTTTTT. Its protein is CASSYEYRGGPGELFF.

This clonotype was detected only a few times. The junction departs from germline at one end; a sequencing error may be responsible. The rearrangement links TRBV5-1 to TRBJ2-1; tentatively, D is TRBD1 (5 bases). Germline values: CDR1 SGHRS, CDR2 YFSETQ. CDR3 length: 14 amino acids. The CDR3 protein is CASSLPGKGNEQFF. The CDR3, as DNA: TGTGCCAGCAGCTTGCCAGGGAAGGGCAATGAGCAGTTCTTC.

This rearrangement joins TRBV6-1 to TRBJ2-3, with D unclear. V lost 2 bases to trimming and J lost 9 bases, with 12 bases between them. Germline V lookup: CDR1 MNHNS, CDR2 SASEGT. This CDR3 region has 13 residues. In DNA form, the CDR3 reads TGTGCCAGCAGTGAATTTCCTGGGCACACGCAGTATTTT. Its translation: CASSEFPGHTQYF.